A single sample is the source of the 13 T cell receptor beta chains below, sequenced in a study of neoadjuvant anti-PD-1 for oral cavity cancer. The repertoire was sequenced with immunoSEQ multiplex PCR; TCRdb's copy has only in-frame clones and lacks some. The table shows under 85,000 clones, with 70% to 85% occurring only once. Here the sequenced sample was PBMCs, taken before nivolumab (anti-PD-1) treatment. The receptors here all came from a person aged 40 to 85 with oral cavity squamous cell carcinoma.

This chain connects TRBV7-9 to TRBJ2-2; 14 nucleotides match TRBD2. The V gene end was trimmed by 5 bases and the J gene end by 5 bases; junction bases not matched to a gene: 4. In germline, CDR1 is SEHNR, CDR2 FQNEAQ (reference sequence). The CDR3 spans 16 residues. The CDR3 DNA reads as TGTGCCAGCAGCGGACTAGCGGGAGGTATAACCGGGGAGCTGTTTTTT. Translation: CASSGLAGGITGELFF.

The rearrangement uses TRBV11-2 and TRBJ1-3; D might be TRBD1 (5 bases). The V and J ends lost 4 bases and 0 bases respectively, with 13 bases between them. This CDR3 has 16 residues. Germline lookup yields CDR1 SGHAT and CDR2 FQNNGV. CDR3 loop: CASSSQTVSSGNTIYF. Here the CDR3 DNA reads TGTGCCAGCAGCTCCCAGACAGTCAGCTCTGGAAACACCATATATTTT.

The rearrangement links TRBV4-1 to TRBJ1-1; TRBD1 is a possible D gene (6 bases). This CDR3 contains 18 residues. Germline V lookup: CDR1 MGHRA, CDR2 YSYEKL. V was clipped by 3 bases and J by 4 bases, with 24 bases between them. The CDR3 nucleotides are TGCGCCAGCAGCCATCTTGGGCGAGGGGGAGGGGGGACCACTGAAGCTTTCTTT. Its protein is CASSHLGRGGGGTTEAFF.

The CDR3 region has the DNA TGTGCCAGCAGGTCCATCAATGAGCAGTTCTTC. It yields the protein CASRSINEQFF. V usage is TRBV6-5 and J usage is TRBJ2-1; no clear D gene. Germline loops: CDR1 MNHEY, CDR2 SVGAGI. Trimming removed 6 bases from V and 6 bases from J, with 6 bases in between. CDR3 length: 11 residues.

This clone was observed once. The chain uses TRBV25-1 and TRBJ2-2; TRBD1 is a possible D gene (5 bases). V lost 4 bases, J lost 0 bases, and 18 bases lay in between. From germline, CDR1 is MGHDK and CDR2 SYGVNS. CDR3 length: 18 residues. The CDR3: CASSAQRQNPTNTGELFF. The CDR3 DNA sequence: TGTGCCAGCAGTGCCCAACGACAGAATCCAACGAACACCGGGGAGCTGTTTTTT. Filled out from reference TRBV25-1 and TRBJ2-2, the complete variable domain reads EADIYQTPRYLVIGTGKKITLECSQTMGHDKMYWYQQDPGMELHLIHYSYGVNSTEKGDLSSESTVSRIRTEHFPLTLESARPSHTSQYLCASSAQRQNPTNTGELFFGEGSRLTVL.

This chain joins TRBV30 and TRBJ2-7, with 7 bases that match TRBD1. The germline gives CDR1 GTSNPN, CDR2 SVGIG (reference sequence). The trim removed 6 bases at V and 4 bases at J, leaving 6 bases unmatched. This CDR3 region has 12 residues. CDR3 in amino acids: CACRDRVYEQYF. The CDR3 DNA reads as TGTGCCTGTCGAGACAGGGTGTACGAGCAGTACTTC.

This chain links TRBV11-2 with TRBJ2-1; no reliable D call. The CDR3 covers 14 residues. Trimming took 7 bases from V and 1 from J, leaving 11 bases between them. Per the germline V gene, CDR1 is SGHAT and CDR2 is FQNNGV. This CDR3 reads CASTPERSYNEQFF. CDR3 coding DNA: TGTGCCAGCACCCCGGAGAGGTCCTACAATGAGCAGTTCTTC. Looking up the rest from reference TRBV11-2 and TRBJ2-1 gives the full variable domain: EAGVAQSPRYKIIEKRQSVAFWCNPISGHATLYWYQQILGQGPKLLIQFQNNGVVDDSQLPKDRFSAERLKGVDSTLKIQPAKLEDSAVYLCASTPERSYNEQFFGPGTRLTVL.

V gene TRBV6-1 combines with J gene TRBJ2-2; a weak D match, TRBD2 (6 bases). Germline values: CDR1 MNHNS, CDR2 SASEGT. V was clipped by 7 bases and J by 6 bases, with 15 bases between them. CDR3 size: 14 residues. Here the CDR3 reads CASNNQGGAGELFF. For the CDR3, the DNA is TGTGCCAGCAATAATCAGGGAGGTGCCGGGGAGCTGTTTTTT.

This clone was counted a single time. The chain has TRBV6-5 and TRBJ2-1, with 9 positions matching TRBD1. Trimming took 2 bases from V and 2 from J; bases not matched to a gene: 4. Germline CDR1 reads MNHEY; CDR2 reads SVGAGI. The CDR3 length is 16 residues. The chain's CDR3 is CASSYPRDRAYNEQFF. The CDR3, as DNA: TGTGCCAGCAGTTACCCCCGGGACAGGGCCTACAATGAGCAGTTCTTC.

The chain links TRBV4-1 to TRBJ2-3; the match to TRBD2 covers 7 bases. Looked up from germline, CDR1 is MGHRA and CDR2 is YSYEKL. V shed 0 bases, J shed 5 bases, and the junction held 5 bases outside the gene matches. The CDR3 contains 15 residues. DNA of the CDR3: TGCGCCAGCAGCCAAGACGCGGGAGTGGTAGATACGCAGTATTTT. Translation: CASSQDAGVVDTQYF.

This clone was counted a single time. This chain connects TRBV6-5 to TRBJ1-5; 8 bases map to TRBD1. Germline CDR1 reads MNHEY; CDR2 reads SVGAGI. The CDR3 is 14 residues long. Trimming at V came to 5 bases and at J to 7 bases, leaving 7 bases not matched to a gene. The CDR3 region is CASSRTGFEQPQHF. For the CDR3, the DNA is TGTGCCAGCAGTCGGACAGGGTTTGAGCAGCCCCAGCATTTT.

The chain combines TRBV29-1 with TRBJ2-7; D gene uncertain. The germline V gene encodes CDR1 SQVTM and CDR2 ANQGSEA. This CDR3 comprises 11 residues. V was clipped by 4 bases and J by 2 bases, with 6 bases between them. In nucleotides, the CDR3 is TGCAGCGTTGGGGATGCCTACGAGCAGTACTTC. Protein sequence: CSVGDAYEQYF.

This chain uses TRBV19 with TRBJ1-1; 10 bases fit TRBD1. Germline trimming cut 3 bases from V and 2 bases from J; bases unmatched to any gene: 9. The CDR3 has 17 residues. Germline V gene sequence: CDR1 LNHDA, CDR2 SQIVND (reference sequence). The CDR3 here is CASSMLAGTGDNTEAFF. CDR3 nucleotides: TGTGCCAGTAGTATGTTGGCCGGGACAGGGGATAACACTGAAGCTTTCTTT.